This T cell receptor beta chain was sequenced in a study of graft-versus-host responses after intestinal transplantation. Background on the study: Anti-thymocyte globulin was used for induction in all recipients, who then took tacrolimus and steroids for approximately 3 years. The study's findings and limits: Marrow from the recipient contained GvH clones, some of which had appeared first in ileum or blood. Among circulating GvH clones, peak levels were associated with early post-transplant declines in HvG clones.

Assay used: immunoSEQ multiplex PCR; TCRdb lists only in-frame clones, some missing. The profile shows 25,000 to 30,000 clones, 82% of them singletons. With regard to this clone: The antigen remains unidentified.

After removal of 4 bases from V and 11 bases from J, the junction contained 10 bases not matched to a gene. Germline lookup yields CDR1 SGHTA and CDR2 FQGNSA. CDR3 length equals 15 residues. This sequence joins TRBV7-2 and TRBJ2-3, with 12 nucleotides matching TRBD2. This clonotype originated in a human donor who received an intestinal transplant. Sample: unstimulated CD4+ T cells sorted from spleen or lymph node cells, taken before intestinal transplant. CDR3: CASSSAGTSGLRQYF. CDR3 coding DNA: TGTGCCAGCAGCTCCGCCGGGACTAGCGGGTTGAGGCAGTATTTT.